The source of this TCR beta chain is a study of beta chain features in type 1 diabetes (dated by TCRdb to the late 2010s). Study-level background: No differences in mean age, gender distribution, total cell number or subset yield were found between patients and healthy donors. The study compared the TCRB repertoires of sorted circulating CD4+ T cell subsets in recently diagnosed type 1 diabetes patients with those in matched healthy donors. A total of over 95,000,000 sorted cells were examined across all samples, and RNA yield correlated strongly with the number of cells per subset. Naive and central memory subsets were obtained from all 30 or so donors, but regulatory and stem cell-like memory subsets were isolated from only 8 patients and about eight healthy donors.

Each donor gave one peripheral blood draw, averaging about 120 mL, which was collected into heparinised tubes. A BD FACSAria II was used to sort naive, central memory, regulatory and stem cell-like memory CD4+ T cells with a panel that included CD45RO, CCR7, CD25, CD127, CD95 and CD27. A purity above 98% was achieved for all sorted populations. PBMCs were isolated right away by Lymphoprep density gradient centrifugation and were stained directly, without culture. To minimize batch effects, samples were stained and sorted in pairs, one healthy donor with one patient per experiment. Paper-wide results and their limitations: Type 1 diabetes patients showed a moderate but significant shortening of TCRB CDR3 length in all four CD4+ subsets. Sequencing cDNA rather than genomic DNA could over-represent highly expressing activated cells, although activation and CD3 levels did not differ between groups. Patients with type 1 diabetes made fewer insertions and deleted more nucleotides at VDJ recombination sites, implying thymic rearrangement abnormalities. Naive, central memory and regulatory TCRB repertoires appeared more similar among patients than among healthy donors. HLA sub-analyses involved small numbers of individuals, so any influence of HLA type on TCRB rearrangement remained unresolved. Shorter templates might have been favored by PCR, but patient and control samples were amplified and corrected together, so both groups would have been affected equally by any skew.

Measured from the cysteine to the phenylalanine, the CDR3 is 14 residues long. Only the CDR3 portion is preserved as DNA: 42 bases, with reading frame beginning at the first base. V is clipped by 1 base and J by 2 bases, and the sequence between their germline boundaries is 6 bases long. Per the germline V gene, SGHTA is the CDR1 and FQGNSA is the CDR2. Comment on this clone: The specificity of this receptor is unknown. No per-base quality is available; no much larger clone lies one base away.

The entire isolated RNA was reverse transcribed using the High Capacity cDNA Reverse Transcription Kit, and thus expressed TCRB transcripts were sequenced. Deep immunoSEQ sequencing was applied to naive, central memory and regulatory T cell samples, giving an average of around 3.8 million total reads per sample. After sorted cells were lysed in RLT buffer, RNA was extracted with DNase-treated RNeasy Micro or Mini kits, with the choice depending on cell number. To prevent cross-contamination, each cell subset was processed individually, whereas patient and healthy donor samples were processed jointly. TCRB sequences were amplified from cDNA with the immunoSEQ multiplex PCR, producing 87-bp fragments spanning the CDR3 region. Sequencing of the amplicons was done on the Illumina HiSeq platform. In the source study's methods: PCR bias was corrected computationally using synthetic template baselines, and reads within Hamming distance 2 were collapsed, with unmergeable singletons discarded. Reads were aligned against IMGT so that V, D and J genes, CDR3 length and insertions or deletions at six rearrangement sites could be assigned. Clonotype counts were normalized to sorted cell number within each subset before computing true diversity and Gini coefficients with the tcR R package. The overlap coefficient, calculated on TCRB nucleotide sequences, was used to quantify repertoire sharing. The table was pulled from immuneACCESS by TCRdb, which kept in-frame rearrangements only. Such tables lose some clones; where checked, under half of the loss comes from unresolved V genes, and the rest has no known cause. The V and J calls and clone size come from that table; D and trimming were worked out from the DNA. Here the sample has over 150,000 clones; 10% to 15% occur a single time. The ten largest clonotypes hold 0.62% of the sample.

The sequenced sample consisted of central memory CD4+ T cells from blood. The origin of this receptor is a woman under 30 in good health. In this chain, TRBV7-2 is recombined with TRBJ2-1, with the D gene uncertain. The nucleotide sequence reads as follows: TGTGCCAGCAGCTTAGACAGAGCCTACAATGAGCAGTTCTTC. It translates as CASSLDRAYNEQFF.